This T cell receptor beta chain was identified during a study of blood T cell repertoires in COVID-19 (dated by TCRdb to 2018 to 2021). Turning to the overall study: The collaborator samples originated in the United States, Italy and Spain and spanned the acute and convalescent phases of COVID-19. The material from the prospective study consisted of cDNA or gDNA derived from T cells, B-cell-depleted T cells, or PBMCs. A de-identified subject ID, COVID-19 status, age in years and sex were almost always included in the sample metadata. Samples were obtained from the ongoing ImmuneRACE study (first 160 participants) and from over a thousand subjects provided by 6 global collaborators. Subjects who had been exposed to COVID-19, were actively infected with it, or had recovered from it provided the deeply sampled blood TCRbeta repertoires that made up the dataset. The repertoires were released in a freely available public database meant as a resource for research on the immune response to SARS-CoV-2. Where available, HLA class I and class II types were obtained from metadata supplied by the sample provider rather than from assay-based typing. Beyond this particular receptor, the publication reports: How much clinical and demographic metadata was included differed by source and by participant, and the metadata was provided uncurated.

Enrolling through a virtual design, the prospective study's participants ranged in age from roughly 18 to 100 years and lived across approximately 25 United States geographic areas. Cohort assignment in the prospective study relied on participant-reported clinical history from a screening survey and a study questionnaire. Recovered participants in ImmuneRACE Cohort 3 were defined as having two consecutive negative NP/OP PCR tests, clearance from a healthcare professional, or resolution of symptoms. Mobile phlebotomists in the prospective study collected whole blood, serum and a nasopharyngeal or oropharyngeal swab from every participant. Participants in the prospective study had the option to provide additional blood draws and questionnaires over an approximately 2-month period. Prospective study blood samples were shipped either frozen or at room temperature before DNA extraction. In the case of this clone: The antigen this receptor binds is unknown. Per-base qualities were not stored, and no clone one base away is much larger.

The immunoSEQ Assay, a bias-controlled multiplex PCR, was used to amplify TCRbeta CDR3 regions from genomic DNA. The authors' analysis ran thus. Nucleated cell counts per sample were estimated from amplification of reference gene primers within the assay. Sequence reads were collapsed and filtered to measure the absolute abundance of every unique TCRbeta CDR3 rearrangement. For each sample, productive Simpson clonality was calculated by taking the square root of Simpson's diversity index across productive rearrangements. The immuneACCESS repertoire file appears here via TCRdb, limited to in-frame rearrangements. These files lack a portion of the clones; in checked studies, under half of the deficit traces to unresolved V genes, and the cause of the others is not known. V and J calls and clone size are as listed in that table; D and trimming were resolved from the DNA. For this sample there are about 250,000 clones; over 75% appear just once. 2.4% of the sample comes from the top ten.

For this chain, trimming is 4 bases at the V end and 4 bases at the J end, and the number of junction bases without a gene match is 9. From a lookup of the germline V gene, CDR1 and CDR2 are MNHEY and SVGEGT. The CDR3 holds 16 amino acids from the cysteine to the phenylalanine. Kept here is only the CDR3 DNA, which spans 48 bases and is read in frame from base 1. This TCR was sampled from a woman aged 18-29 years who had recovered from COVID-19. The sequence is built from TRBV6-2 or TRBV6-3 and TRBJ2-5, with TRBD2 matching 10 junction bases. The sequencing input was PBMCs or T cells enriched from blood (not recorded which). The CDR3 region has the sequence CASSWSLAGALETQYF. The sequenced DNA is TGTGCCAGCAGTTGGAGTCTAGCGGGGGCCCTAGAGACCCAGTACTTC.